This TCR beta chain derives from a study of T cell repertoires in cytomegalovirus infection. Study background: Recently identified HLA-C-restricted CMV epitopes were used, and well-studied HLA-B-restricted CMV epitopes were used as well. Both a matching HLA type and CMV infection were indicated by public TCR beta signatures. Notes on the study in general: Identification of carriers of CMV plus the relevant HLA was achieved through cumulative public TCR beta family frequency. The response measured ex vivo was dominated by TCR beta clonotypes (HLA-C-restricted and CMV-specific).

On this clonotype: Its cognate antigen is unknown.

Germline V gene sequence: CDR1 LNHDA, CDR2 SQIVND (reference sequence). Trimming at V came to 5 bases and at J to 0 bases, leaving 6 bases not matched to a gene. The CDR3 consists of 17 residues. TCRdb re-called the reads with MiXCR, one entry per CDR3 protein. Here the sample spans 640,000 or so distinct CDR3 sequences, about 33% being singletons. The clonotype originates from a human donor in good health (CMV status not recorded). Some clones in this sample may be carry-over from other donors' samples. The starting material was cultured PBMCs, obtained from culture after CMV antigen stimulation. The chain has TRBV19 and TRBJ2-6, with 8 bases fitting TRBD1. The CDR3 DNA follows: TGTGCCAGTAGTGTAAGGACAGGGTACTCTGGGGCCAACGTCCTGACTTTC. Protein: CASSVRTGYSGANVLTF.